This record covers a single TCR beta chain. This sample was taken from a study of T cell responses to AZD1222 COVID-19 vaccine. CDR1 is SEHNR and CDR2 is FQNEAQ in the germline V gene (reference sequence). Trimming shortened V by 1 base and J by 4 bases, and 7 bases separated the two germline ends. This CDR3 contains 13 residues. Using immunoSEQ multiplex PCR, the repertoire was profiled, and TCRdb retains in-frame clones only, with some absent. The sample comprises 95,000 to 120,000 clones, around 84% of which are singletons, and around 3.2% rests with the top ten. The V call is TRBV7-9, the J call TRBJ1-2, with D possibly matching TRBD1 (5 bases). The source was peripheral blood, collected on day 0 of AZD1222 vaccination. The sequence derives from an adult in good health. For the CDR3, the DNA is TGTGCCAGCAGCTTAGAGAGGGGCTATGGCTACACCTTC. This codes for CASSLERGYGYTF.